This TCR beta chain was identified during a study of blood T cell repertoires in COVID-19. Study details: There were acute and convalescent COVID-19 samples, and they came from the United States, Italy and Spain. Sources were T cells, B-cell-depleted T cells, or PBMCs; the material itself was cDNA or gDNA.

Germline CDR1 reads SNHLY; CDR2 reads FYNNEI. Trimming removed 2 bases at V and 6 bases at J, with 15 bases between. CDR3 length: 15 amino acids. In the source study's methods: It was from reference gene primer amplification that nucleated cell counts were estimated. Generated by immunoSEQ multiplex PCR, the TCRdb table keeps only in-frame clones and is missing some. V and J calls and clone size come straight from that table; D and trimming were deduced from the DNA. The top ten hold roughly 6.7% of the sample, which has about 320,000 clones, more than 80% seen once. This clone was observed once. Input material: peripheral blood. The TCR sequence derives from a man aged 18 to 29 who had recovered from COVID-19. V gene TRBV2 combines with J gene TRBJ2-3; tentatively, D is TRBD1 (6 bases). DNA for the CDR3: TGTGCCAGCAGTGAAACTGCAGGGGAGTTGGATACGCAGTATTTT. Protein: CASSETAGELDTQYF. The complete variable domain, with remaining parts taken from reference TRBV2 and TRBJ2-3, reads EPEVTQTPSHQVTQMGQEVILRCVPISNHLYFYWYRQILGQKVEFLVSFYNNEISEKSEIFDDQFSVERPDGSNFTLKIRSTKLEDSAMYFCASSETAGELDTQYFGPGTRLTVL.